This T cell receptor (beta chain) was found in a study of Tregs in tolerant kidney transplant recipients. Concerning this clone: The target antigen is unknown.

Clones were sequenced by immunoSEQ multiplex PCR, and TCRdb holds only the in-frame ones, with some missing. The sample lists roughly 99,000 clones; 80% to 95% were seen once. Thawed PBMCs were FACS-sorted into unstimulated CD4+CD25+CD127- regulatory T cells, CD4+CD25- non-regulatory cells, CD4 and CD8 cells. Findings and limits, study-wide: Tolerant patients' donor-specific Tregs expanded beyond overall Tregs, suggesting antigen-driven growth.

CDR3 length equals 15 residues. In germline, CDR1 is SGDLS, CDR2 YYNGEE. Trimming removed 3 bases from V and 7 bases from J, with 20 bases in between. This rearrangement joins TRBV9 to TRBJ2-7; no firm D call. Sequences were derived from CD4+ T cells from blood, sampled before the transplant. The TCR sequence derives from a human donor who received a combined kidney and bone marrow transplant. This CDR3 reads CASSARHRTYREQYF. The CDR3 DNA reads TGTGCCAGCAGCGCCAGACACCGTACCTACCGGGAGCAGTACTTC.